The present entry profiles one TCR beta chain with its context. The data stem from a study of T cells after yellow fever vaccination. There are 15 residues in the CDR3. V lost 6 bases and J 0 bases, leaving 12 bases between the germline ends. TCRdb re-analysed the 5' RACE reads in MiXCR, keeping a single row per CDR3 protein. The sample consists of 500,000 to 650,000 distinct CDR3 sequences, roughly an eighth of them appearing once. This TCR was recovered from a man aged 25 to 40 who received the YFV17D yellow fever vaccine. The material sequenced was PBMCs, taken on the day of the yellow fever booster vaccination. The chain employs TRBV12-3 or TRBV12-4 and TRBJ1-5; D is possibly TRBD1 (6 bases). This CDR3 is CASRTGRNSNQPQHF. The DNA of the CDR3 is TGTGCCAGCAGAACAGGGAGAAATAGCAATCAGCCCCAGCATTTT.